A selection of T cell receptor beta chains follows, all from one sample in a study of blood T cell repertoires in COVID-19. The assay was immunoSEQ multiplex PCR, and TCRdb's table has in-frame clones only and misses some. This table has roughly 200,000 clones, about three quarters appearing once. The sequencing sample was made of peripheral blood. The receptors come from a woman aged 80 or over with active or convalescent COVID-19. Both conserved end residues are part of each CDR3. Fields, in order: D gene, V gene, clone size, J gene, CDR3 DNA, CDR3 protein. D genes are given only for firm matches. The size entry is marked missing in some rows and otherwise reads once, few, many or a size class.

D: .; V: TRBV5-1; size: .; J: TRBJ1-1; DNA: TGCGCCAGCAGCGTGGACGGTTCGACGGGGAACACTGAAGCTTTCTTT; CDR3: CASSVDGSTGNTEAFF
D: .; V: TRBV7-9; size: once; J: TRBJ2-2; DNA: TGTGCCAGCAGCTTAGGGGGAGGCCTGAAATCGGGGGAGCTGTTTTTT; CDR3: CASSLGGGLKSGELFF
D: .; V: TRBV28; size: once; J: TRBJ2-3; DNA: TGTGCCAGCAGACAACGTCCTCGCACAGATACGCAGTATTTT; CDR3: CASRQRPRTDTQYF
D: TRBD2; V: TRBV28; size: .; J: TRBJ2-1; DNA: TGTGCCAGCAGGGTTACGCTAGGCGGGGGGGCGCATGAGCAGTTCTTC; CDR3: CASRVTLGGGAHEQFF
D: TRBD2; V: TRBV4-3; size: .; J: TRBJ2-1; DNA: TGCGCCAGCAGCCAGGATACCGGGACTAGGGAGGCGTTCTTC; CDR3: CASSQDTGTREAFF
D: TRBD2; V: TRBV2; size: .; J: TRBJ2-5; DNA: TGTGCCAGCAGCGGACTAGGAGAGACCCAGTACTTC; CDR3: CASSGLGETQYF
D: TRBD2; V: TRBV5-1; size: .; J: TRBJ2-3; DNA: TGCGCCAGCAGCTTGGGTGCGGGGGGGCTAACAGATACGCAGTATTTT; CDR3: CASSLGAGGLTDTQYF
D: .; V: TRBV28; size: .; J: TRBJ1-1; DNA: TGTGCCAGCAGGTCTGCTGAAGCTTTCTTT; CDR3: CASRSAEAFF
D: .; V: TRBV4-3; size: .; J: TRBJ2-3; DNA: TGCGCCAGCAGCCAAGATCCCACGGGAGTAGCCGGCACAGATACGCAGTATTTT; CDR3: CASSQDPTGVAGTDTQYF
D: TRBD2; V: TRBV30; size: .; J: TRBJ2-7; DNA: TGTGCCTGGAGATTTAGCGGGGGCGGCGAGCAGTACTTC; CDR3: CAWRFSGGGEQYF
D: .; V: TRBV29-1; size: few; J: TRBJ1-2; DNA: TGCAGCGGGTCCGACTGGTATGGCTACACCTTC; CDR3: CSGSDWYGYTF